These T cell receptor beta chains were read from a single sample in a study of human T cells and chemical hapten exposure. TCRdb recomputed calls from the RACE reads with MiXCR, one row per CDR3 protein. Found here are about 190,000 distinct CDR3 sequences, around a quarter of them singletons; the top ten hold 2% to 3%. This specimen consisted of whole blood, obtained in connection with sensitization to the hapten diphenylcyclopropenone (DPC). Receptor source: a woman between 35 and 50 years old with alopecia areata. Some clones in this sample may be carry-over from other donors' samples. CDR3s include the opening cysteine and the closing phenylalanine or tryptophan. D genes are given only for firm matches. Clone size is stated in some rows and not others, as once, few, many or a class when expanded.

v_call: TRBV7-2
clone_size: few
d_call: NA
j_call: TRBJ2-1
cdr3_aa: CASSLEWKQFF
cdr3_nt: TGTGCCAGCAGCTTAGAATGGAAGCAGTTCTTC

v_call: TRBV20-1
clone_size: NA
d_call: NA
j_call: TRBJ1-5
cdr3_aa: CSARRHNQPQHF
cdr3_nt: TGCAGTGCCCGGCGGCACAATCAGCCCCAGCATTTT

v_call: TRBV27
clone_size: few
d_call: TRBD2
j_call: TRBJ2-3
cdr3_aa: CASRREGGTDTQYF
cdr3_nt: TGTGCCAGCAGGCGGGAGGGCGGGACAGATACGCAGTATTTT

v_call: TRBV2
clone_size: NA
d_call: NA
j_call: TRBJ1-4
cdr3_aa: CASSRDSRGEKLFF
cdr3_nt: TGTGCCAGCAGCCGGGACTCCCGGGGTGAAAAACTGTTTTTT

v_call: TRBV11-1
clone_size: NA
d_call: NA
j_call: TRBJ2-7
cdr3_aa: CASSTQQGGNEQYF
cdr3_nt: TGTGCCAGCAGCACCCAACAGGGTGGAAACGAGCAGTACTTC

v_call: TRBV4-2
clone_size: NA
d_call: TRBD2
j_call: TRBJ2-2
cdr3_aa: CASSPETSGRRNTGELFF
cdr3_nt: TGTGCCAGCAGCCCCGAGACTAGCGGGAGGAGGAACACCGGGGAGCTGTTTTTT

v_call: TRBV7-9
clone_size: NA
d_call: TRBD2
j_call: TRBJ2-1
cdr3_aa: CASSLASGLAGGNYNEQFF
cdr3_nt: TGTGCCAGCAGCTTAGCGTCGGGGCTAGCGGGGGGAAACTACAATGAGCAGTTCTTC

v_call: TRBV29-1
clone_size: NA
d_call: NA
j_call: TRBJ2-7
cdr3_aa: CSGASPGSPYEQYF
cdr3_nt: TGCAGCGGGGCCTCGCCAGGGAGCCCCTACGAGCAGTACTTC

v_call: TRBV28
clone_size: NA
d_call: TRBD2
j_call: TRBJ2-1
cdr3_aa: CASSPVAGVIDEQFF
cdr3_nt: TGTGCCAGCAGTCCCGTGGCGGGAGTAATTGATGAGCAGTTCTTC

v_call: TRBV4-1
clone_size: NA
d_call: NA
j_call: TRBJ1-5
cdr3_aa: CASSQGEADSNQPQHF
cdr3_nt: TGCGCCAGCAGCCAAGGGGAGGCAGATAGCAATCAGCCCCAGCATTTT

v_call: TRBV3-1
clone_size: NA
d_call: NA
j_call: TRBJ2-7
cdr3_aa: CASSQAGAREQYF
cdr3_nt: TGTGCCAGCAGCCAAGCTGGGGCGCGCGAGCAGTACTTC

v_call: TRBV28
clone_size: NA
d_call: NA
j_call: TRBJ1-2
cdr3_aa: CASSFPNRAGYGYTF
cdr3_nt: TGTGCCAGCAGTTTCCCAAACCGGGCTGGCTATGGCTACACCTTC

v_call: TRBV7-9
clone_size: NA
d_call: TRBD1
j_call: TRBJ2-1
cdr3_aa: CASSPGGAIYNEQFF
cdr3_nt: TGTGCCAGCAGCCCAGGGGGCGCGATCTACAATGAGCAGTTCTTC

v_call: TRBV4-3
clone_size: NA
d_call: NA
j_call: TRBJ2-2
cdr3_aa: CARRNHPDTGELFF
cdr3_nt: TGCGCCAGGAGAAACCATCCCGACACCGGGGAGCTGTTTTTT

v_call: TRBV7-9
clone_size: few
d_call: TRBD1
j_call: TRBJ2-5
cdr3_aa: CASRQQGAETQYF
cdr3_nt: TGTGCCAGCAGACAACAGGGGGCGGAGACCCAGTACTTC

v_call: TRBV10-3
clone_size: NA
d_call: NA
j_call: TRBJ2-3
cdr3_aa: CAIGGNSSASTDTQYF
cdr3_nt: TGTGCCATCGGGGGTAACTCTAGCGCCAGCACAGATACGCAGTATTTT

v_call: TRBV10-3
clone_size: few
d_call: NA
j_call: TRBJ1-3
cdr3_aa: CAITSGLSGNTIYF
cdr3_nt: TGTGCCATCACGAGCGGACTCTCTGGAAACACCATATATTTT